This TCR beta chain was retrieved from a study of blood T cell repertoires in COVID-19. Original methodology: Estimated nucleated cell counts came from reference gene primer amplification. Method: immunoSEQ multiplex PCR; TCRdb's copy keeps in-frame clones and lacks some. V and J calls and clone size are copied from that table; D and trimming were computed from the DNA. The sample includes 270,000 or so clones, less than 85% seen only once; the top ten take around 1.6%. CDR1 and CDR2 (germline): LNHDA, SQIVND (reference sequence). J gave up 0 bases and V 3 bases, and 9 bases lay outside the gene matches. The CDR3 extends over 18 amino acids.

V and J are TRBV19 and TRBJ2-1; 9 nucleotides line up with TRBD2. The sample taken for sequencing was peripheral blood. The receptor's source is a human donor with COVID-19, enrolled during active disease. The donor label of this sample is uncertain. DNA for the CDR3: TGTGCCAGTAGTATCCGCCATAGCGGGAGCACCTCCTACAATGAGCAGTTCTTC. This gives the protein CASSIRHSGSTSYNEQFF.